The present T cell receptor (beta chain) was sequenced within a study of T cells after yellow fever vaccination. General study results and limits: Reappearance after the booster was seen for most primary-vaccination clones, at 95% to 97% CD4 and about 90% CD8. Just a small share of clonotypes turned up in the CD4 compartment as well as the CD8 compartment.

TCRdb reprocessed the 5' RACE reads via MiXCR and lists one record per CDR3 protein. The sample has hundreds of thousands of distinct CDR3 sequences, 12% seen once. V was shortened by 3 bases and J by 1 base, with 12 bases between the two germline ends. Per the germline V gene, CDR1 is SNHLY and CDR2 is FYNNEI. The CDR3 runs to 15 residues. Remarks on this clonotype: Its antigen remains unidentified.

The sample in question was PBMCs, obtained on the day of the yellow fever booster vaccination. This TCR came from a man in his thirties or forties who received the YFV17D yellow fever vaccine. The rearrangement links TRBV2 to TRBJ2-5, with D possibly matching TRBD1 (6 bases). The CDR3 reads CASSEAGVVQETQYF. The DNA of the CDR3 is TGTGCCAGCAGTGAGGCAGGGGTGGTCCAAGAGACCCAGTACTTC.